This T cell receptor (beta chain) was observed in a study of blood T cell repertoires in COVID-19. Study-level information: Material from acute and convalescent COVID-19 was sourced from the United States, Italy and Spain. From T cells, B-cell-depleted T cells, or PBMCs came the material, which was cDNA or gDNA.

Authors' methods: Reference gene primer amplification in the assay estimated nucleated cell counts. Sequenced by immunoSEQ multiplex PCR; TCRdb stores in-frame clones only, minus some. V, J and clone size derive from that table, while D and trimming were established from the DNA sequence. This sample has hundreds of thousands of clones, with 80% to 85% found just once. The V and J ends lost 5 bases and 6 bases, in that order; junction bases with no gene match: 4. The germline V gene encodes CDR1 MNHEY and CDR2 SVGAGI. The CDR3 totals 13 residues. This receptor was obtained from an older woman with active or convalescent COVID-19. Source material: peripheral blood. The chain recombines TRBV6-5 with TRBJ2-7; 10 nucleotides agree with TRBD1. CDR3 coding DNA: TGTGCCAGCAGTAGACAGGGGGCGGGCGAGCAGTACTTC. Translation: CASSRQGAGEQYF.